The TCR beta chain under discussion was sequenced for a study of shared clonotypes between healthy human individuals. Study-level results: Incomplete sequencing of sorted subsets was indicated by rarefaction despite large depth. Estimated richness values were generally larger in naive subsets than in memory subsets. Clonotypes which were not shared had lower generation probabilities than clonotypes that all four donors shared.

Comment on this clone: Its antigen is as yet unknown.

Some clones are missing from TCRdb's copy, which holds only in-frame ones; the method was immunoSEQ multiplex PCR. The data show more than 2,000,000 clones, around 94% seen once. Sequenced sample: naive CD4+ T cells sorted from blood. Subset given: CD45RA+ positively selected. This TCR derives from a man aged 18 to 29 in good health.

CDR3 coding DNA: TGTGCCAGCAGTGGGGCAGGGTCCTACGAGCAGTACTTC. It yields the protein CASSGAGSYEQYF. The chain carries TRBV28 and TRBJ2-7; a weak D match, TRBD1 (5 bases). CDR1 is MDHEN and CDR2 is SYDVKM in the germline V gene. Trimming pared 5 bases from V and 1 base from J, leaving 9 bases between. The CDR3 length is 13 residues.